The present TCR beta chain was sequenced within a study of blood T cell repertoires in COVID-19. Study overall: Both acute and convalescent COVID-19 samples were obtained from the United States, Italy and Spain. PBMCs, B-cell-depleted T cells, or T cells provided the cDNA or gDNA that made up the material.

Original analysis: Amplified reference gene primers provided the basis for estimating nucleated cell counts. Assay used: immunoSEQ multiplex PCR; TCRdb lists only in-frame clones, some missing. The D gene and trimming were derived from the DNA, and the V and J assignments and clone size from that table. Of a few hundred thousand clones in the sample, 75% to 90% were seen once. The TCR originated in a woman in her twenties or thirties with active or convalescent COVID-19. The sequencing input was peripheral blood.

CDR3 coding DNA: TGTGCCACCAGCAGCACAGGCGGCGGGGAGCTGTTTTTT. Protein: CATSSTGGGELFF. The chain links TRBV15 to TRBJ2-2, with D perhaps TRBD1 (5 bases). Germline V gives CDR1 LNHNV, CDR2 YYDKDF (reference sequence). The CDR3 has 13 amino acids. V was clipped by 3 bases and J by 7 bases, with 9 bases between them.